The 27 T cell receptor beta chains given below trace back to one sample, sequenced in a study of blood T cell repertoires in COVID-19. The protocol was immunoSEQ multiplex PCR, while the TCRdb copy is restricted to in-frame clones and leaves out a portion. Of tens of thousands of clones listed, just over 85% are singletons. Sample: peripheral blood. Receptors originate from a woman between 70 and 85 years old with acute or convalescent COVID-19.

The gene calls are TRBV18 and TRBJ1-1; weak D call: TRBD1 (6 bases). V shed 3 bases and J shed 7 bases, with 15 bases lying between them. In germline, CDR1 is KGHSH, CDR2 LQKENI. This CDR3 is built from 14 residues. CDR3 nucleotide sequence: TGTGCCAGCTCACCTACCGAGGGGGTGGGTGAAGCTTTCTTT. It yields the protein CASSPTEGVGEAFF.

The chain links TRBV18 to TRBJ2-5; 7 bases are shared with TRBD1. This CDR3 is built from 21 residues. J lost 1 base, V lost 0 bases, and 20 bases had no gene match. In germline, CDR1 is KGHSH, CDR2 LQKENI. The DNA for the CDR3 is TGTGCCAGCTCACCACCGTTTCGTATAATGTTCGACGGGACAGTCCAAGAGACCCAGTACTTC. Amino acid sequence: CASSPPFRIMFDGTVQETQYF.

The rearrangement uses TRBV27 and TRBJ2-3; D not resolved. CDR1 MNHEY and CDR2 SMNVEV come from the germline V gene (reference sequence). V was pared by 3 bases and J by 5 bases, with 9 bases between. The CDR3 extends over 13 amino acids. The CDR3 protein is CASSFFSGDTQYF. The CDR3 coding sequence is TGTGCCAGCAGTTTCTTTTCGGGAGATACGCAGTATTTT.

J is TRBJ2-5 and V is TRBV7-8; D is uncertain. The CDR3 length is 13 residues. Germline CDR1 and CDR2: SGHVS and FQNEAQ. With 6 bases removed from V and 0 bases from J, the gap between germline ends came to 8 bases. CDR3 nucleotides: TGTGCCAGCAGGACAATGTACCAAGAGACCCAGTACTTC. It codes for CASRTMYQETQYF.

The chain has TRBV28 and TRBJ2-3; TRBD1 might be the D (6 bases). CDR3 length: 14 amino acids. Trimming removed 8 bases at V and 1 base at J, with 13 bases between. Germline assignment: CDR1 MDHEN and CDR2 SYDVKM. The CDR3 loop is CASLRQDGTDTQYF. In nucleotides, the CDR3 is TGTGCCAGCCTTAGACAGGACGGCACAGATACGCAGTATTTT.

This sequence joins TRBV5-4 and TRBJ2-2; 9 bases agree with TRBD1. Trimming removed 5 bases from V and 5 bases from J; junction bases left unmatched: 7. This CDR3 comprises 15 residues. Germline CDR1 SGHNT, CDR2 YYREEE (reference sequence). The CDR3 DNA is TGTGCCAGCAGGTTGTCTGGGACAGGGACCGGGGAGCTGTTTTTT. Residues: CASRLSGTGTGELFF. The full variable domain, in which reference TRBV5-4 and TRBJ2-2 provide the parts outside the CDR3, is ETGVTQSPTHLIKTRGQQVTLRCSSQSGHNTVSWYQQALGQGPQFIFQYYREEENGRGNFPPRFSGLQFPNYSSELNVNALELDDSALYLCASRLSGTGTGELFFGEGSRLTVL.

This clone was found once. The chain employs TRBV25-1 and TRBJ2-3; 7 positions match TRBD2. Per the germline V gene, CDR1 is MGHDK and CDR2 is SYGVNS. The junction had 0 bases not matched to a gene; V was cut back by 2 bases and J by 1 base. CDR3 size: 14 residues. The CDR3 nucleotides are TGTGCCAGCAGTGAAGCGGGAGGCACAGATACGCAGTATTTT. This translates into CASSEAGGTDTQYF.

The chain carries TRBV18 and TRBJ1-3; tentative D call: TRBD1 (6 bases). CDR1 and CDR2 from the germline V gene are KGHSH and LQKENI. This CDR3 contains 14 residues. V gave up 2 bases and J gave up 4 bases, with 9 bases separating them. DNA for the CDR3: TGTGCCAGCTCACCAGGGACACTGGGAAACACCATATATTTT. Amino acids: CASSPGTLGNTIYF.

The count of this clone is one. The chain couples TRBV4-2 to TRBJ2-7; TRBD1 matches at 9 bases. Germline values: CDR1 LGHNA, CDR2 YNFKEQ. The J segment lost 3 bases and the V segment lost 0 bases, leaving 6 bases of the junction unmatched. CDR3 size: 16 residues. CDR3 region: CASSQDFRTGDYEQYF. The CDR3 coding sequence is TGTGCCAGCAGCCAAGACTTCCGGACAGGGGACTACGAGCAGTACTTC.

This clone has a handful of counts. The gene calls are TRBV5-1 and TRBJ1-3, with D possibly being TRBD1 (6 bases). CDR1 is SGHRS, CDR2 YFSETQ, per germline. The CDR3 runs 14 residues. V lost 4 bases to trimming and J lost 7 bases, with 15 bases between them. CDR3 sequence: CASSPTVTGNTIYF. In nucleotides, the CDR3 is TGCGCCAGCAGCCCAACGGTTACAGGGAACACCATATATTTT. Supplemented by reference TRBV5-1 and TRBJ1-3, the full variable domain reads KAGVTQTPRYLIKTRGQQVTLSCSPISGHRSVSWYQQTPGQGLQFLFEYFSETQRNKGNFPGRFSGRQFSNSRSEMNVSTLELGDSALYLCASSPTVTGNTIYFGEGSWLTVV.

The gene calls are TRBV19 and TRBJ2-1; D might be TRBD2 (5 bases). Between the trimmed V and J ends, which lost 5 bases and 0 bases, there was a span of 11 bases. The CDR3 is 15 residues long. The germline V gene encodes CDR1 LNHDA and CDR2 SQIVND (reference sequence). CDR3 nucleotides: TGTGCCAGTAGTCTAGGGAGAAGCTCCTACAATGAGCAGTTCTTC. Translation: CASSLGRSSYNEQFF.

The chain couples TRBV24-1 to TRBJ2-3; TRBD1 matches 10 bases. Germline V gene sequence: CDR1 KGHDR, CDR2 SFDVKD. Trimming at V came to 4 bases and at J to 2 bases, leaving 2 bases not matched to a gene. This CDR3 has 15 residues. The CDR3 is CATSEGQGPTDTQYF. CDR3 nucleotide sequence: TGTGCCACCAGTGAGGGACAGGGGCCCACAGATACGCAGTATTTT.

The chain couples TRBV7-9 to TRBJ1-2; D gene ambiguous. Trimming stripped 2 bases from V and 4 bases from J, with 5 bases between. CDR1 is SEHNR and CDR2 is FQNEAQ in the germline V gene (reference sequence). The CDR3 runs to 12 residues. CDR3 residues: CASSLHSYGYTF. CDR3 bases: TGTGCCAGCAGCTTACACAGCTATGGCTACACCTTC.

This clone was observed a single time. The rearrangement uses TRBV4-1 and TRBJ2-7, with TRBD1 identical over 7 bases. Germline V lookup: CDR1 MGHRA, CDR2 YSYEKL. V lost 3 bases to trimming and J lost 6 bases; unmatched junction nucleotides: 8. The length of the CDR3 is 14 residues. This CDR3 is CASSHFQGVIEQYF. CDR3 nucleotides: TGCGCCAGCAGCCATTTCCAGGGGGTGATCGAGCAGTACTTC.

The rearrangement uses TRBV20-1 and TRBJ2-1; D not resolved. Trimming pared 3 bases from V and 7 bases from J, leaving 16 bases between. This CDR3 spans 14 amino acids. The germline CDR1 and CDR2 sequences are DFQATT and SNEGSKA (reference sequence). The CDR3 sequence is CSASVEANANEQFF. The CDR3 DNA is TGCAGTGCTAGTGTAGAGGCCAATGCTAATGAGCAGTTCTTC.

The CDR3: CASSPDSRNTIYF. The CDR3 bases are TGTGCCAGCAGCCCGGACAGCCGGAACACCATATATTTT. The chain uses TRBV11-1 and TRBJ1-3, with D perhaps TRBD1 (6 bases). The CDR3 is made up of 13 amino acids. V was shortened by 5 bases and J by 7 bases, with 12 bases between the two germline ends. Looked up from germline, CDR1 is SGHAT and CDR2 is FQDESV (reference sequence).

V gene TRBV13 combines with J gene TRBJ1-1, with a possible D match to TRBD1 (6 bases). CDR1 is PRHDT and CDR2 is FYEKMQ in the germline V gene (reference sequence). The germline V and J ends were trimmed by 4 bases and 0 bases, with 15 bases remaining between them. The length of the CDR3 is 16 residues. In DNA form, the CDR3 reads TGTGCCAGCAGCTCGAAACAGGGTGTTTTGAACACTGAAGCTTTCTTT. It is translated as CASSSKQGVLNTEAFF.

This chain's CDR3 is CASSFGIGNTIYF. CDR3 nucleotide sequence: TGTGCCAGCAGTTTCGGGATCGGGAACACCATATATTTT. The rearrangement links TRBV28 to TRBJ1-3; D remains ambiguous. Germline CDR1 MDHEN, CDR2 SYDVKM. CDR3 length: 13 amino acids. V shed 3 bases and J shed 7 bases, with 10 bases lying between them.

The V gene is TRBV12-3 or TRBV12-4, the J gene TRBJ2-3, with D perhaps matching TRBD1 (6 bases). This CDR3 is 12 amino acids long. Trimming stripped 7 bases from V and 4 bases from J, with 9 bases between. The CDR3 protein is CASNGGPDTQYF. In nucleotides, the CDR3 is TGTGCCAGCAATGGGGGCCCAGATACGCAGTATTTT.

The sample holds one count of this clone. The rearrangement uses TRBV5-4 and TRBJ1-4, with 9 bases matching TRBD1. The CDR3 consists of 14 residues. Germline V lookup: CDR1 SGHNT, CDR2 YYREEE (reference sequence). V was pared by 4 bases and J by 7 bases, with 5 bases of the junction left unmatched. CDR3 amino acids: CASSTTGGGEKLFF. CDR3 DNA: TGTGCCAGCAGCACGACAGGGGGAGGTGAAAAACTGTTTTTT.

As DNA, the CDR3 is TGTGCCAGCAGCTCAGGACAGGTGAACACTGAAGCTTTCTTT. Residues: CASSSGQVNTEAFF. V usage is TRBV5-6 and J usage is TRBJ1-1, with 7 nucleotides matching TRBD1. The CDR3 sequence is 14 residues long. CDR1 is SGHDT, CDR2 YYEEEE, per germline. With 3 bases clipped from V and 0 bases from J, the junction kept 2 bases outside the gene matches. The variable domain in full, completed from reference TRBV5-6 and TRBJ1-1, reads DAGVTQSPTHLIKTRGQQVTLRCSPKSGHDTVSWYQQALGQGPQFIFQYYEEEERQRGNFPDRFSGHQFPNYSSELNVNALLLGDSALYLCASSSGQVNTEAFFGQGTRLTVV.

CDR3 DNA sequence: TGTGCCAGTAGTGTGGGACAGGTAAACACTGAAGCTTTCTTT. Translated, it gives CASSVGQVNTEAFF. The rearrangement uses TRBV19 and TRBJ1-1; 8 bases map to TRBD1. The CDR3 totals 14 residues. V dropped 5 bases and J dropped 2; count of bases not matched to a gene: 4. Germline assignment: CDR1 LNHDA and CDR2 SQIVND (reference sequence).

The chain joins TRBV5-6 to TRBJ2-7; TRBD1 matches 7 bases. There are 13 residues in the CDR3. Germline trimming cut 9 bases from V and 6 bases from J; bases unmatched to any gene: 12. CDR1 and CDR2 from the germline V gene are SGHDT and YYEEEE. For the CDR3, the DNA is TGTGCCACCACCACAGGGGCAATTGGCGAGCAGTACTTC. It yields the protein CATTTGAIGEQYF.

CDR3 amino acids: CAISGNRPEAFF. CDR3 nucleotide sequence: TGTGCCATCAGTGGAAACAGGCCCGAAGCTTTCTTT. This sequence joins TRBV10-3 and TRBJ1-1; a weak D match, TRBD1 (5 bases). V gave up 4 bases and J gave up 8 bases, with 11 bases separating them. Per germline, CDR1 ENHRY and CDR2 SYGVKD. This CDR3 has 12 residues.

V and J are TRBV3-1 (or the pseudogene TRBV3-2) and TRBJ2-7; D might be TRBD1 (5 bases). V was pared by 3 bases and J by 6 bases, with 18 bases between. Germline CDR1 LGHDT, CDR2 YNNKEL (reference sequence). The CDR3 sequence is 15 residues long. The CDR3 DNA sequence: TGTGCCAGCAGCCAGAGTTCCAGGGCACGAAGCGAGCAGTACTTC. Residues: CASSQSSRARSEQYF.

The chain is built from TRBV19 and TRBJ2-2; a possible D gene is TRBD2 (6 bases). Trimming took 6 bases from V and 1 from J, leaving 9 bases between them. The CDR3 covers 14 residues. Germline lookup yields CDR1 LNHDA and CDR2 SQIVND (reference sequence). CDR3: CASRREENTGELFF. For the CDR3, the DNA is TGTGCCAGTAGGCGGGAAGAGAACACCGGGGAGCTGTTTTTT.

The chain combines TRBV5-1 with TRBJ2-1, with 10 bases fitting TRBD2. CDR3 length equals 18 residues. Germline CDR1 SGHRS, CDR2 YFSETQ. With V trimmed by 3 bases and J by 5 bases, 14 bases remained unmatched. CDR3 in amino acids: CASSSGLAEERRHNEQFF. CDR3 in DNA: TGCGCCAGCAGCTCCGGACTAGCGGAGGAGAGGCGCCACAATGAGCAGTTCTTC.